These 3 T cell receptor beta chains came from one sample sequenced in a study of blood T cells in healthy people across ages. Together with a sample-barcoded 5' primer, a J-beta primer mix was included in a second PCR lasting about 6 to 11 cycles. TCRdb reanalysed the 5' RACE reads using MiXCR and keeps one entry per CDR3 protein. The data show under 2 million distinct CDR3 sequences, roughly 32% seen once. The sequenced material came from blood. All receptors derive from a woman aged 25-40 years in good health.

This chain joins TRBV20-1 and TRBJ2-1, with 7 bases lining up with TRBD2. The CDR3 length is 14 residues. Trimming took 5 bases from V and 0 from J; bases not matched to a gene: 4. CDR1 and CDR2 (germline): DFQATT, SNEGSKA (reference sequence). CDR3 sequence (DNA): TGCAGTGCTTGGGGGGGGAACTCCTACAATGAGCAGTTCTTC. Translated: CSAWGGNSYNEQFF.

The CDR3 spells CASRWTAPTEAFF. CDR3 DNA sequence: TGTGCCAGCAGATGGACAGCGCCCACTGAAGCTTTCTTT. The rearrangement joins TRBV6-2 or TRBV6-3 to TRBJ1-1; possibly TRBD1 for D (6 bases). The V gene lost 6 bases and the J gene lost 4 bases, with 12 bases spanning the gap. The germline CDR1 and CDR2 sequences are MNHEY and SVGEGT. CDR3 size: 13 residues.

The chain employs TRBV3-1 and TRBJ2-7; perhaps TRBD1 as D (5 bases). Between the trimmed V and J ends, which lost 7 bases and 0 bases, there was a span of 13 bases. This CDR3 comprises 14 residues. Germline-derived CDR1 and CDR2 are LGHDT and YNNKEL (reference sequence). Written as DNA, the CDR3 is TGTGCCAGCATGTCTCAGGGTTCCTCCTACGAGCAGTACTTC. Protein: CASMSQGSSYEQYF.